This TCR beta chain stems from a study of T cell clonality in common variable immunodeficiency. General study results and limits: Common variable immunodeficiency TCR beta sequences reportedly had fewer deletions and N-nucleotide insertions.

Ten or more counts support this clone. Its antigen is unidentified. The CDR3 end lies 3 residues beyond the end of the read and is filled in from the germline J gene. Some clones are missing from TCRdb's copy, which holds only in-frame ones; the method was immunoSEQ multiplex PCR. This set yields around 24,000 clones and no singletons; the top ten hold under 4.5%. Per the germline V gene, CDR1 is SQVTM and CDR2 is ANQGSEA. There are 15 residues in the CDR3. J lost 0 bases, V lost 6 bases, and 10 bases had no gene match. The specimen was peripheral blood mononuclear cells. The V call is TRBV29-1, the J call TRBJ2-7; 8 nucleotides match TRBD1. This TCR was sampled from a human donor with common variable immunodeficiency. The part of the CDR3 DNA that was read is TGCAGCGTCGCAGGGCTGACAGGGGCCTCCTACGAG. This translates into CSVAGLTGASYE. The CDR3, in full, reads CSVAGLTGASYEQYF.